These 18 T cell receptor beta chains share one sample of origin, sequenced in a study of T-cell reconstitution after alpha-beta-depleted transplantation in children. Broader study findings: There were reportedly several hundred expanded graft clones from which alpha-beta T cells came about two months after transplant.

These TCRs are of unknown antigen specificity. A TCRbeta library incorporating unique molecular identifiers was prepared. MiXCR, run by TCRdb on the PCR reads, gives a single entry per CDR3 protein. The sample has approximately 32,000 distinct CDR3 sequences; 5.5% to 8% are singletons. The sample here was peripheral blood, taken 60 days after TCRalphabeta/CD19-depleted stem cell transplant. The receptors here all came from a child younger than two who had a stem cell transplant for acute myeloid leukemia, so the T cells may come from the graft donor.

Comments on this clonotype: An end of the junction does not agree with germline; a read error may underlie this. DNA of the CDR3: TGCGCCAGCAGCTTGCGTGAAAAGGACAGTCGGAACTTC. Amino acid sequence: CASSLREKDSRNF. The chain carries TRBV5-1 and TRBJ2-7; D is possibly TRBD1 (6 bases). The CDR3 contains 13 residues. Per the germline V gene, CDR1 is SGHRS and CDR2 is YFSETQ.

A single count supports this clonotype. CDR3: CASRPLLDRNNEQFF. The CDR3 region has the DNA TGTGCCAGCAGACCGCTTCTTGACAGAAACAATGAGCAGTTCTTC. This chain uses TRBV27 with TRBJ2-1; weak D call: TRBD1 (5 bases). Per germline, CDR1 MNHEY and CDR2 SMNVEV (reference sequence). This CDR3 spans 15 amino acids. V gave up 6 bases and J gave up 5 bases, with 17 bases separating them.

This clonotype was found many times. The chain uses TRBV20-1 and TRBJ2-7; maybe TRBD2 (6 bases). The V and J ends lost 1 base and 6 bases respectively, with 7 bases between them. The CDR3 length is 11 residues. Germline V gene data show CDR1 as DFQATT and CDR2 as SNEGSKA (reference sequence). CDR3 nucleotide sequence: TGCAGTGCTAGAGTGGGAGGCGAGCAGTACTTC. Its protein is CSARVGGEQYF.

At least ten counts were recorded for this clonotype. The CDR3 protein is CASSQGRASTDTQYF. For the CDR3, the DNA is TGTGCCAGCAGCCAAGGCCGTGCTAGCACAGATACGCAGTATTTT. This chain uses TRBV7-9 with TRBJ2-3; no firm D call. The V gene lost 5 bases and the J gene lost 0 bases, with 12 bases spanning the gap. Germline V gives CDR1 SEHNR, CDR2 FQNEAQ (reference sequence). CDR3 size: 15 residues.

This clonotype was seen repeatedly, ten times or more. The gene calls are TRBV12-3 or TRBV12-4 and TRBJ2-3; D is possibly TRBD2 (5 bases). V lost 3 bases and J lost 4, with 23 bases in between. The CDR3 consists of 18 residues. CDR3 sequence reads: CASSFPPEGASPPDTQYF. Here the CDR3 DNA reads TGTGCCAGCAGTTTCCCCCCAGAGGGAGCCTCTCCTCCAGATACGCAGTATTTT.

This clonotype has ten or more counts. This chain joins TRBV9 and TRBJ2-5; D possibly corresponds to TRBD1 (6 bases). Germline-derived CDR1 and CDR2 are SGDLS and YYNGEE. V lost 4 bases to trimming and J lost 3 bases, with 16 bases between them. The length of the CDR3 is 15 residues. CDR3 in DNA: TGTGCCAGCAGCCCCCGGTTGGGACAAAAAGAGACCCAGTACTTC. Translating it yields CASSPRLGQKETQYF.

The chain recombines TRBV29-1 with TRBJ1-2; D is unresolved. The CDR3 runs 11 residues. Trimming shortened V by 3 bases and J by 5 bases, and 7 bases separated the two germline ends. In germline, CDR1 is SQVTM, CDR2 ANQGSEA. The CDR3, as DNA: TGCAGCGTTGATGCTGGTTATGGCTACACCTTC. This translates into CSVDAGYGYTF.

In this sample, this clonotype turned up many times. The chain has TRBV4-3 and TRBJ2-7; no clear D. The CDR3 is 13 amino acids. In germline, CDR1 is LGHNA, CDR2 YSLEER. The ends were cut back, 0 bases at V and 3 bases at J, with 6 bases in the middle. CDR3 amino acids: CASSQEWFYEQYF. The CDR3 nucleotides read TGCGCCAGCAGCCAAGAATGGTTCTACGAGCAGTACTTC.

The V gene is TRBV5-6, the J gene TRBJ2-3; TRBD2 is a possible D gene (5 bases). V lost 4 bases and J 1 base, leaving 7 bases between the germline ends. CDR1 is SGHDT and CDR2 is YYEEEE in the germline V gene. This CDR3 region has 13 residues. CDR3 sequence (DNA): TGTGCCAGCAGCGAGGGAGGCACAGATACGCAGTATTTT. This gives the protein CASSEGGTDTQYF.

In its sample, this clonotype was seen many times. The gene calls are TRBV4-3 and TRBJ1-3; 9 positions agree with TRBD1. This CDR3 has 17 amino acids. Germline CDR1 is LGHNA and CDR2 is YSLEER. V shed 0 bases and J 3 bases; nucleotides not matched to a gene: 6. The CDR3 sequence: CASSQDPTGGGGNTIYF. The CDR3 DNA is TGCGCCAGCAGCCAAGATCCGACAGGGGGAGGTGGAAACACCATATATTTT.

This clonotype appeared many times. The chain uses TRBV6-2 or TRBV6-3 and TRBJ2-7; 11 bases are shared with TRBD2. This CDR3 spans 16 amino acids. Germline V gene sequence: CDR1 MNHEY, CDR2 SVGEGT. V was clipped by 0 bases and J by 2 bases; unmatched bases: 3. CDR3 protein: CASSYSTSGDPYEQYF. For the CDR3, the DNA is TGTGCCAGCAGTTACTCGACTAGCGGGGACCCCTACGAGCAGTACTTC.

This clonotype was counted ten times or more. The DNA for the CDR3 is TGTGCCAGCAGCTCCAGACTAGCGGGGAGCTCCTACAATGAGCAGTTCTTC. Amino acids: CASSSRLAGSSYNEQFF. The chain recombines TRBV5-6 with TRBJ2-1, with 11 bases that match TRBD2. Trimming removed 3 bases from V and 0 bases from J; junction bases left unmatched: 5. The CDR3 is 17 residues long. Germline CDR1 reads SGHDT; CDR2 reads YYEEEE. Drawing the rest from reference TRBV5-6 and TRBJ2-1, the complete variable domain is DAGVTQSPTHLIKTRGQQVTLRCSPKSGHDTVSWYQQALGQGPQFIFQYYEEEERQRGNFPDRFSGHQFPNYSSELNVNALLLGDSALYLCASSSRLAGSSYNEQFFGPGTRLTVL.

This clonotype was picked up many times. The chain joins TRBV4-2 to TRBJ2-5, with TRBD2 identical over 9 bases. The trim removed 4 bases at V and 6 bases at J, leaving 9 bases unmatched. This CDR3 has 15 amino acids. Germline V CDR1 and CDR2: LGHNA, YNFKEQ. The CDR3 loop reads CASSLYLAGEQTQYF. In nucleotides, the CDR3 is TGTGCCAGCAGCCTCTACTTAGCGGGGGAGCAGACCCAGTACTTC.

The chain couples TRBV2 to TRBJ1-2; D is possibly TRBD1 (5 bases). Per the germline V gene, CDR1 is SNHLY and CDR2 is FYNNEI. This CDR3 contains 16 residues. V was trimmed by 5 bases and J by 2 bases, leaving 18 bases between them. CDR3: CASSREEGISNYGYTF. The DNA of the CDR3 is TGTGCCAGCAGTCGGGAGGAGGGGATATCCAACTATGGCTACACCTTC.

The sample holds many counts of this clonotype. The genes are TRBV18 and TRBJ1-2; D is ambiguous. Germline values: CDR1 KGHSH, CDR2 LQKENI. The ends were cut back, 2 bases at V and 3 bases at J, with 13 bases in the middle. The length of the CDR3 is 15 residues. CDR3: CASSPSPGFYYGYTF. The CDR3 nucleotides read TGTGCCAGCTCACCAAGTCCAGGATTCTACTATGGCTACACCTTC.

The sample holds many counts of this clonotype. This chain links TRBV12-3 or TRBV12-4 with TRBJ2-7; no firm D call. This CDR3 has 13 amino acids. V lost 9 bases, J lost 0 bases, and 12 bases lay in between. CDR3 amino acids: CASCLGSSYEQYF. As DNA, the CDR3 is TGTGCCAGTTGTCTGGGCAGCTCCTACGAGCAGTACTTC.

The V and J genes are TRBV6-1 and TRBJ2-7; 8 bases match TRBD1. Unmatched junction bases numbered 6, after V lost 0 bases and J lost 5 bases. Looked up from germline, CDR1 is MNHNS and CDR2 is SASEGT. The CDR3 is made up of 15 amino acids. The CDR3 DNA reads as TGTGCCAGCAGTGAAGCACGGACAGGGAGCAACGAGCAGTACTTC. Translating it yields CASSEARTGSNEQYF.

This clonotype was observed at least ten times. This sequence joins TRBV2 and TRBJ2-7; D may be TRBD2 (5 bases). Between the trimmed V and J ends, which lost 10 bases and 3 bases, there was a span of 13 bases. The CDR3 consists of 12 residues. Germline V gene data show CDR1 as SNHLY and CDR2 as FYNNEI. CDR3: CAIKVLVYEQYF. The DNA of the CDR3 is TGTGCCATCAAGGTACTAGTCTACGAGCAGTACTTC.